This T cell receptor beta chain was sequenced during a study of CXCR3-negative and CXCR3-positive naive CD8 T cells. Study-wide findings and caveats: Comparably high diversity was seen in both naive subsets, and much lower diversity in memory CD8+ cells. The TRBV-TRBJ usage of naive CXCR3-negative and CXCR3-positive cells was similar, but that of memory cells differed. TRB CDR3 hydrophobicity was greater in CXCR3-positive naive cells than in CXCR3-negative naive cells.

Naive cells were sorted as CD45RO-, CCR7+, CD27+ and CD95-. With respect to this clonotype: Antigen: not known.

The germline V gene has CDR1 SGHRS and CDR2 YFSETQ. The CDR3 has 17 amino acids. The method, 5' RACE with UMI labels, was used to prepare the TRB cDNA libraries. TCRdb reprocessed the 5' RACE reads; each CDR3 protein has one entry and no DNA is given. Its listing shows over 55,000 distinct CDR3 sequences. Sequencing used naive CXCR3+ CD8+ T cells from blood. Described subset: CD45RO-CCR7+CD27+CD95- naive CD8+ T cells expressing CXCR3 (TNR3+). The receptor was derived from a human donor in good health. Some clones in this sample may be carry-over from other donors' samples. The chain employs TRBV5-1 and TRBJ2-1. The CDR3 here is CASSNPSDGSSYNEQFF.